This is a list of T cell receptor beta chains from one sample in a study of blood T cell repertoires in COVID-19. Sequencing used immunoSEQ multiplex PCR; TCRdb keeps in-frame clones, though not all of them. The sample records about 140,000 clones, approximately 80% being singletons. The sample was peripheral blood. The origin of the receptors is a woman aged 80 or over in a cohort sampled during active or convalescent COVID-19. Each CDR3 is given with its conserved first and last residue. The D gene is left open where the match is weak. Rows may omit the clone size; those that give it use once, few, many or a size class.

CDR3	DNA	size	V	J	D
CASIGLAGGSYETQYF	TGTGCCAGCATTGGGCTAGCGGGGGGGTCTTATGAGACCCAGTACTTC	.	TRBV28	TRBJ2-5	TRBD2
CASSARTGDLGHTF	TGTGCCAGCAGCGCGCGGACAGGGGATCTTGGGCACACCTTC	.	TRBV3-1/TRBV3-2	TRBJ1-2	TRBD1
CASSARDSRYEQYF	TGTGCCAGCAGTGCCCGGGACAGTAGGTACGAGCAGTACTTC	.	TRBV25-1	TRBJ2-7	TRBD1
CASSYSAGELFF	TGTGCCAGCAGTTACTCCGCCGGGGAGCTGTTTTTT	.	TRBV6-2/TRBV6-3	TRBJ2-2	.
CASSSRGLGENEQYF	TGTGCCAGCAGCTCGCGGGGCCTAGGGGAAAACGAGCAGTACTTC	.	TRBV12-1	TRBJ2-7	.
CASSRGVDEKLFF	TGTGCCAGCAGCAGGGGAGTTGACGAAAAACTGTTTTTT	.	TRBV27	TRBJ1-4	.
CASSVQGGGGYGYTF	TGTGCCAGCAGCGTACAGGGAGGGGGAGGCTATGGCTACACCTTC	.	TRBV5-4	TRBJ1-2	.
CASSDRGQRNQPQHF	TGTGCCAGCAGTGACAGAGGACAGAGGAATCAGCCCCAGCATTTT	.	TRBV2	TRBJ1-5	.
CASSRDRGWYGYTF	TGTGCCAGTAGCCGGGACAGGGGATGGTATGGCTACACCTTC	.	TRBV19	TRBJ1-2	TRBD1
CASSATPNYGYTF	TGTGCCAGCAGCGCAACACCTAACTATGGCTACACCTTC	once	TRBV9	TRBJ1-2	.
CASSARQGRGGYTF	TGTGCCAGCAGCGCCAGACAGGGTCGCGGGGGCTACACCTTC	.	TRBV7-2	TRBJ1-2	TRBD1